The 20 T cell receptor beta chains reported below all come from one sample, sequenced in a study of blood T cell repertoires in COVID-19. The data were produced by immunoSEQ multiplex PCR, yet TCRdb's version contains in-frame clones alone and is incomplete. Here the sample spans about 370,000 clones, 91% being singletons. What was sequenced was PBMCs or T cells enriched from blood (not recorded which). These receptors all stem from a woman aged 40 to 50 who had been exposed to COVID-19.

The chain is built from TRBV5-6 and TRBJ1-5, with 7 bases fitting TRBD1. Germline V CDR1 and CDR2: SGHDT, YYEEEE. V gave up 1 base and J gave up 5 bases; unmatched junction bases: 6. The CDR3 contains 15 residues. CDR3 residues: CASSLFDRAHQPQHF. The CDR3 DNA reads as TGTGCCAGCAGCTTGTTCGACAGGGCCCATCAGCCCCAGCATTTT. Combining the CDR3 with reference TRBV5-6 and TRBJ1-5 gives the whole variable domain DAGVTQSPTHLIKTRGQQVTLRCSPKSGHDTVSWYQQALGQGPQFIFQYYEEEERQRGNFPDRFSGHQFPNYSSELNVNALLLGDSALYLCASSLFDRAHQPQHFGDGTRLSIL.

The rearrangement uses TRBV5-4 and TRBJ2-5, with D tentatively TRBD1 (6 bases). The CDR3 sequence is 15 residues long. Germline loops: CDR1 SGHNT, CDR2 YYREEE (reference sequence). With 3 bases removed from V and 4 bases from J, the gap between germline ends came to 16 bases. In DNA form, the CDR3 reads TGTGCCAGCAGCTACGACCATACAGGGCCAGAGACCCAGTACTTC. Protein product: CASSYDHTGPETQYF. Supplemented by reference TRBV5-4 and TRBJ2-5, the full variable domain reads ETGVTQSPTHLIKTRGQQVTLRCSSQSGHNTVSWYQQALGQGPQFIFQYYREEENGRGNFPPRFSGLQFPNYSSELNVNALELDDSALYLCASSYDHTGPETQYFGPGTRLLVL.

The V call is TRBV6-5, the J call TRBJ1-6, with 8 bases lining up with TRBD1. The CDR3 length is 15 residues. The germline V gene has CDR1 MNHEY and CDR2 SVGAGI. Trimming cost V 8 bases and J 6 bases; bases outside gene matches: 9. The CDR3 loop is CASPLRTGSNSPLHF. In nucleotides, the CDR3 is TGTGCCAGCCCTCTCCGGACAGGGAGTAATTCACCCCTCCACTTT.

Concerning this clone: The same CDR3 is also encoded by other DNA sequences in this sample. The gene calls are TRBV27 and TRBJ1-1, with D perhaps matching TRBD1 (5 bases). V was trimmed by 0 bases and J by 1 base, leaving 9 bases between them. Germline-derived CDR1 and CDR2 are MNHEY and SMNVEV (reference sequence). The length of the CDR3 is 15 residues. CDR3 in amino acids: CASSLSGGRNTEAFF. As DNA, the CDR3 is TGTGCCAGCAGTTTATCGGGGGGTAGGAACACTGAAGCTTTCTTT.

The CDR3 bases are TGTGCCTGGAGTTTAGGACAGGGTGACCAGCCCCAGCATTTT. Encoded protein: CAWSLGQGDQPQHF. The V gene is TRBV30, the J gene TRBJ1-5, with TRBD1 identical over 8 bases. The V segment lost 2 bases and the J segment 7 bases; nucleotides outside the gene matches: 7. The CDR3 is made up of 14 amino acids. CDR1 is GTSNPN and CDR2 is SVGIG in the germline V gene (reference sequence).

The chain uses TRBV5-8 and TRBJ1-2; 7 bases line up with TRBD1. CDR1 and CDR2 from the germline V gene are SGHTS and YDEGEE. V lost 1 base, J lost 7 bases, and 4 bases stayed unmatched. The CDR3 consists of 13 residues. The CDR3: CASSLYTGAGYTF. CDR3 in DNA: TGTGCCAGCAGCTTGTACACAGGGGCTGGCTACACCTTC.

This clone has a single count. This rearrangement joins TRBV7-6 to TRBJ2-5, with 8 bases identical to TRBD1. J gave up 1 base and V 2 bases, and 0 bases lay outside the gene matches. The length of the CDR3 is 14 residues. CDR1 is SGHVS and CDR2 is FNYEAQ in the germline V gene. The CDR3 DNA sequence: TGTGCCAGCAGCTTAACAGGGGGCCAAGAGACCCAGTACTTC. This gives the protein CASSLTGGQETQYF.

This clone was picked up a small number of times. The rearrangement links TRBV6-5 to TRBJ1-2, with D perhaps TRBD1 (6 bases). The V end lost 5 bases, the J end lost 4 bases, and 11 bases lay between the germline ends. The CDR3 has 13 residues. Germline loops: CDR1 MNHEY, CDR2 SVGAGI. As DNA, the CDR3 is TGTGCCAGCAGTCCCTGGACAGCCTATGGCTACACCTTC. Protein sequence: CASSPWTAYGYTF.

This chain joins TRBV18 and TRBJ2-5, with a weak D call TRBD2 (5 bases). This CDR3 spans 14 amino acids. Trimming took off 2 bases at V and 2 bases at J, with 9 bases between the two ends. Germline-derived CDR1 and CDR2 are KGHSH and LQKENI. The CDR3 here is CASSPASSQETQYF. DNA for the CDR3: TGTGCCAGCTCACCAGCTAGCAGTCAAGAGACCCAGTACTTC.

The rearrangement uses TRBV18 and TRBJ1-5, with 9 nucleotides matching TRBD1. This CDR3 spans 14 amino acids. CDR1 KGHSH and CDR2 LQKENI come from the germline V gene. J lost 7 bases, V lost 5 bases, and 6 bases had no gene match. CDR3 in amino acids: CASSSGQGNQPQHF. The DNA for the CDR3 is TGTGCCAGCTCATCAGGACAGGGGAACCAGCCCCAGCATTTT. Complete variable domain (other parts from reference TRBV18 and TRBJ1-5): NAGVMQNPRHLVRRRGQEARLRCSPMKGHSHVYWYRQLPEEGLKFMVYLQKENIIDESGMPKERFSAEFPKEGPSILRIQQVVRGDSAAYFCASSSGQGNQPQHFGDGTRLSIL.

This chain connects TRBV5-6 to TRBJ2-7; 8 bases agree with TRBD1. Germline CDR1 reads SGHDT; CDR2 reads YYEEEE. The ends lost 3 bases at V and 3 bases at J; junction bases unmatched: 8. This CDR3 spans 15 amino acids. The CDR3: CASSSWGTGLYEQYF. CDR3 sequence (DNA): TGTGCCAGCAGCTCGTGGGGGACAGGACTCTACGAGCAGTACTTC.

The J gene is TRBJ2-2, the V gene TRBV7-2, with D possibly being TRBD2 (6 bases). The CDR3 loop spans 17 amino acids. Trimming pared 1 base from V and 5 bases from J, leaving 17 bases between. CDR1 and CDR2 from the germline V gene are SGHTA and FQGNSA. Written as DNA, the CDR3 is TGTGCCAGCAGCTTAGGGTGGGACTTTCCGTTTACCGGGGAGCTGTTTTTT. Translating it yields CASSLGWDFPFTGELFF.

The chain has TRBV13 and TRBJ2-3; 7 bases are shared with TRBD2. The CDR3 has 16 amino acids. The germline gives CDR1 PRHDT, CDR2 FYEKMQ (reference sequence). V trimming: 5 bases; J trimming: 0 bases; junction bases outside the gene matches: 8. The CDR3 region has the DNA TGTGCCAGCAGCCCCCGCGGTAGCGGGAGCACAGATACGCAGTATTTT. It encodes CASSPRGSGSTDTQYF.

This clone has just a few counts. The chain couples TRBV10-3 to TRBJ2-7, with 9 bases matching TRBD1. CDR3 length equals 14 residues. CDR1 and CDR2 from the germline V gene are ENHRY and SYGVKD. J gave up 3 bases and V 5 bases, and 5 bases lay outside the gene matches. CDR3 in DNA: TGTGCCATCAGTACCGGGACAGGGAGCTACGAGCAGTACTTC. Translated: CAISTGTGSYEQYF.

The rearrangement links TRBV7-9 to TRBJ1-2, with D hard to call. Trimming left V 5 bases short and J 8 bases short, with 9 bases between. The CDR3 is 11 amino acids. CDR1 is SEHNR, CDR2 FQNEAQ, per germline (reference sequence). The CDR3 here is CASSEYNGYTF. The CDR3 nucleotides are TGTGCCAGCAGCGAATACAACGGCTACACCTTC.

The chain combines TRBV3-1 (or the pseudogene TRBV3-2) with TRBJ2-2; no clear D. V lost 3 bases and J 6 bases, leaving 5 bases between the germline ends. This CDR3 is built from 12 residues. Per germline, CDR1 LGHDT and CDR2 YNNKEL (reference sequence). The CDR3 reads CASSHSSGELFF. The CDR3 DNA is TGTGCCAGCAGCCATTCTTCCGGGGAGCTGTTTTTT.

As concerns this clone: One base separates it from a far larger clone, so it is likely a read error. The V and J genes are TRBV7-9 and TRBJ1-2; possibly TRBD1 for D (6 bases). This CDR3 spans 15 amino acids. CDR1 is SEHNR and CDR2 is FQNEAQ in the germline V gene (reference sequence). Trimming left V 2 bases short and J 1 base short, with 11 bases between. CDR3 nucleotide sequence: TGTGCCAGCAGCTTAAAGGCAGGGGATAACTATGGCTACACCTTC. It yields the protein CASSLKAGDNYGYTF.

The chain has TRBV27 and TRBJ1-1; tentatively, D is TRBD1 (6 bases). The CDR3 loop spans 13 amino acids. The V and J ends lost 3 bases and 9 bases respectively, with 14 bases between them. The germline V gene encodes CDR1 MNHEY and CDR2 SMNVEV (reference sequence). The CDR3 loop reads CASSFAPGGQAFF. CDR3 coding DNA: TGTGCCAGCAGTTTCGCCCCGGGGGGCCAAGCTTTCTTT.

The J gene is TRBJ1-2, the V gene TRBV5-1; D possibly corresponds to TRBD1 (5 bases). The V gene lost 1 base and the J gene lost 8 bases, with 18 bases spanning the gap. CDR1 SGHRS and CDR2 YFSETQ come from the germline V gene. This CDR3 spans 15 amino acids. CDR3 nucleotides: TGCGCCAGCAGCTTGCAGACAGACCCTCGATGGGGCTACACCTTC. Its translation: CASSLQTDPRWGYTF.

The chain links TRBV6-5 to TRBJ1-2, with D unresolved. There are 11 residues in the CDR3. Germline V lookup: CDR1 MNHEY, CDR2 SVGAGI. V was trimmed by 6 bases and J by 8 bases, leaving 10 bases between them. The CDR3 nucleotides are TGTGCCAGCAGCCCCGGCGGGGGCTACACCTTC. This translates into CASSPGGGYTF.